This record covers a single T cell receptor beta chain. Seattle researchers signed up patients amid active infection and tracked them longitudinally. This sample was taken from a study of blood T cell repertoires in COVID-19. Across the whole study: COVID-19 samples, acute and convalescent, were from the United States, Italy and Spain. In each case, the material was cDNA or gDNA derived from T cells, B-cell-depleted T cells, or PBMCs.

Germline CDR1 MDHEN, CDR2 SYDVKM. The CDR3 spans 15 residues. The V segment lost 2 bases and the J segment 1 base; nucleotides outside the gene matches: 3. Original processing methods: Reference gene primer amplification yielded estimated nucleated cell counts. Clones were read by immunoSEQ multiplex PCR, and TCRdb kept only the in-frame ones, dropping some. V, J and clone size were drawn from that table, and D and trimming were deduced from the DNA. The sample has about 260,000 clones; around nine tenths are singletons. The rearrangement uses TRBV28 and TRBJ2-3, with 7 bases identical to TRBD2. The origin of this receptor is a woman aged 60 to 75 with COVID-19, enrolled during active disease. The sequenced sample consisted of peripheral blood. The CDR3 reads CASSLGGEGTDTQYF. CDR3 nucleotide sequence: TGTGCCAGCAGTTTAGGGGGGGAAGGCACAGATACGCAGTATTTT.